The clone carrying this TCR beta chain has a single count. No antigen is known for it. Assay: immunoSEQ multiplex PCR; the TCRdb copy retains only in-frame clones and omits some. Of approximately 140,000 clones in the sample, just under 85% are singletons; the top ten hold 1.4% to 1.5%. This specimen belongs to a study of cytomegalovirus exposure and HLA in healthy donors. Whole-study findings and limits: Later, an analysis found that TCR clusters from the first cohort tended to co-occur in the roughly 130 validation repertoires. The study recorded 160 or so TCR beta chains that were cytomegalovirus-associated. Most TCRs appeared rarely, but some public TCRs recurred in many donors.

Specimen: PBMCs. The clonotype was recovered from a young woman in good health and CMV-seronegative.

DNA of the CDR3: TGTGCCAGCAGCTTATGGCAGGGACAGGGGGCGACCTACGAGCAGTACTTC. This gives the protein CASSLWQGQGATYEQYF. The chain uses TRBV7-9 and TRBJ2-7; 12 nucleotides align to TRBD1. The trim removed 2 bases at V and 2 bases at J, leaving 7 bases unmatched. The CDR3 is 17 amino acids. Germline values: CDR1 SEHNR, CDR2 FQNEAQ (reference sequence).